One and the same sample provided the 5 T cell receptor beta chains below, sequenced in a study of CD8 T cell repertoires and HIV-1 epitope variants. Some clones are missing from TCRdb's copy, which holds only in-frame ones; the method was immunoSEQ multiplex PCR. The table includes under 6,000 clones, roughly 70% detected once. Their antigen targets remain unknown. Sequencing used cultured CD8+ T cells derived from PBMCs. The receptor set was obtained from a male donor with HIV.

The chain recombines TRBV5-4 with TRBJ2-1; 9 bases fit TRBD2. The germline CDR1 and CDR2 sequences are SGHNT and YYREEE (reference sequence). Trimming cost V 1 base and J 7 bases; bases outside gene matches: 6. The length of the CDR3 is 15 residues. The CDR3 reads CASSLMAGGFNEQFF. The CDR3 coding sequence is TGTGCCAGCAGCTTGATGGCGGGAGGGTTTAATGAGCAGTTCTTC.

Here the CDR3 reads CASSPLPGQGEETQYF. CDR3 bases: TGTGCCAGCAGCCCCCTCCCGGGACAGGGAGAGGAGACCCAGTACTTC. This chain links TRBV7-9 with TRBJ2-5; TRBD1 agrees at 9 bases. J was trimmed by 5 bases and V by 5 bases; bases with no gene match: 12. CDR3 length equals 16 residues. From germline, CDR1 is SEHNR and CDR2 FQNEAQ (reference sequence).

The chain recombines TRBV27 with TRBJ1-1; a possible D gene is TRBD1 (5 bases). V lost 10 bases and J lost 0, with 12 bases in between. Germline CDR1 reads MNHEY; CDR2 reads SMNVEV (reference sequence). The CDR3 totals 13 residues. The CDR3: CATRGPLNTEAFF. The DNA for the CDR3 is TGTGCCACCCGGGGCCCGTTGAACACTGAAGCTTTCTTT.

The chain couples TRBV28 to TRBJ2-5; the D call may be TRBD1 or TRBD2 (6 bases each). Germline V gives CDR1 MDHEN, CDR2 SYDVKM. This CDR3 has 15 residues. The V end was cut by 5 bases, the J end by 5 bases, with 18 bases between. CDR3 amino acids: CASSTQLGGPETQYF. DNA of the CDR3: TGTGCCAGCAGTACACAACTGGGGGGCCCGGAGACCCAGTACTTC.

The rearrangement links TRBV6-5 to TRBJ2-5; 12 bases map to TRBD2. With 8 bases clipped from V and 5 bases from J, the junction kept 6 bases outside the gene matches. Germline loops: CDR1 MNHEY, CDR2 SVGAGI. This CDR3 is 14 amino acids long. CDR3 residues: CASGLAGIGETQYF. The CDR3 DNA is TGTGCCAGCGGACTAGCGGGAATTGGGGAGACCCAGTACTTC.